One sample yielded the 32 T cell receptor beta chains listed below, sequenced in a study of cytomegalovirus exposure and HLA in healthy donors (dated by TCRdb to 2016 to 2017). Library preparation employed the immunoSEQ multiplex PCR assay. A mixture of 60 forward primers for TCR Vbeta segments and 13 reverse primers for TCR Jbeta segments was used in the multiplex PCR. What TCRdb holds here is the immuneACCESS table cut down to in-frame rearrangements. Part of the clones is not present; checked against another copy, under half of the missing clones reflect an unresolved V gene, and the others are unexplained. The sample's clone listing holds approximately 180,000 clones. The ten largest account for around 6% of the sample. The sequenced material came from PBMCs. These receptors all stem from a man aged 25 to 45 in good health and CMV-seronegative.

V usage is TRBV30 and J usage is TRBJ2-1; 9 nucleotides align to TRBD2. With 5 bases clipped from V and 8 bases from J, the junction kept 10 bases outside the gene matches. This CDR3 is 14 amino acids long. CDR1 is GTSNPN and CDR2 is SVGIG in the germline V gene (reference sequence). The CDR3 DNA is TGTGCCTGGGGAGCGGGGGGAGCTGGCGATGAGCAGTTCTTC. Protein sequence: CAWGAGGAGDEQFF. The full variable domain, in which reference TRBV30 and TRBJ2-1 provide the parts outside the CDR3, is SQTIHQWPATLVQPVGSPLSLECTVEGTSNPNLYWYRQAAGRGLQLLFYSVGIGQISSEVPQNLSASRPQDRQFILSSKKLLLSDSGFYLCAWGAGGAGDEQFFGPGTRLTVL.

The rearrangement uses TRBV25-1 and TRBJ1-2; tentative D call: TRBD1 (6 bases). V was cut by 3 bases and J by 4 bases, with 12 bases left in between. The CDR3 covers 14 residues. Per germline, CDR1 MGHDK and CDR2 SYGVNS. The CDR3 reads CASSEGGGGYGYTF. In DNA form, the CDR3 reads TGTGCCAGCAGTGAGGGAGGGGGAGGCTATGGCTACACCTTC.

The chain employs TRBV18 and TRBJ1-5; a weak D match, TRBD1 (5 bases). The CDR3 totals 15 residues. Deletions cut 3 bases from V and 3 bases from J, with 12 bases between. Germline V CDR1 and CDR2: KGHSH, LQKENI. The DNA for the CDR3 is TGTGCCAGCTCACCCCTCCAGGGTGACAATCAGCCCCAGCATTTT. Encoded protein: CASSPLQGDNQPQHF.

This sequence joins TRBV7-9 and TRBJ1-2; D is uncertain. Deletions cut 1 base from V and 5 bases from J, with 8 bases between. The CDR3 is 13 amino acids. Germline loops: CDR1 SEHNR, CDR2 FQNEAQ (reference sequence). DNA of the CDR3: TGTGCCAGCAGCTTAGACAGTCGGTATGGCTACACCTTC. Translating gives CASSLDSRYGYTF.

The V call is TRBV6-5, the J call TRBJ2-3; D is unclear. V lost 0 bases and J 2 bases, leaving 9 bases between the germline ends. Looked up from germline, CDR1 is MNHEY and CDR2 is SVGAGI. This CDR3 is 15 amino acids long. CDR3 nucleotide sequence: TGTGCCAGCAGTTACTCGGGCAGAATCACAGATACGCAGTATTTT. This translates into CASSYSGRITDTQYF.

V and J are TRBV4-1 and TRBJ1-2, with D tentatively TRBD1 (6 bases). This CDR3 has 18 amino acids. Germline assignment: CDR1 MGHRA and CDR2 YSYEKL. V was cut by 0 bases and J by 2 bases, with 19 bases left in between. The CDR3 protein is CASSQDGAGVVGNYGYTF. The CDR3 DNA follows: TGCGCCAGCAGCCAAGATGGGGCAGGGGTTGTAGGAAACTATGGCTACACCTTC.

The chain couples TRBV10-1 to TRBJ2-7; D is perhaps TRBD1 (7 bases). The germline V and J ends were trimmed by 6 bases and 5 bases, with 17 bases remaining between them. Germline V gives CDR1 WNHNN, CDR2 SYGVQD (reference sequence). This CDR3 has 14 amino acids. DNA of the CDR3: TGCGCCAGCAGCGCCCTGACAGGGAGGAACGAGCAGTACTTC. This gives the protein CASSALTGRNEQYF.

The chain combines TRBV5-4 with TRBJ2-5; 10 nucleotides agree with TRBD2. J was trimmed by 2 bases and V by 0 bases; bases with no gene match: 13. Germline assignment: CDR1 SGHNT and CDR2 YYREEE (reference sequence). This CDR3 is built from 19 residues. In DNA, the CDR3 is TGTGCCAGCAGCTTGGATTCTACTAGCGGGAACGCCGTACAAGAGACCCAGTACTTC. Protein: CASSLDSTSGNAVQETQYF. Complete variable domain (other parts from reference TRBV5-4 and TRBJ2-5): ETGVTQSPTHLIKTRGQQVTLRCSSQSGHNTVSWYQQALGQGPQFIFQYYREEENGRGNFPPRFSGLQFPNYSSELNVNALELDDSALYLCASSLDSTSGNAVQETQYFGPGTRLLVL.

The rearrangement uses TRBV18 and TRBJ2-2; the D gene is possibly TRBD1 (6 bases). CDR3 length: 16 residues. CDR1 and CDR2 from the germline V gene are KGHSH and LQKENI. Trimming pared 0 bases from V and 0 bases from J, leaving 8 bases between. CDR3 protein: CASSPPHRANTGELFF. In DNA, the CDR3 is TGTGCCAGCTCACCACCGCACAGGGCGAACACCGGGGAGCTGTTTTTT. The full variable domain, its missing parts supplied by reference TRBV18 and TRBJ2-2, is NAGVMQNPRHLVRRRGQEARLRCSPMKGHSHVYWYRQLPEEGLKFMVYLQKENIIDESGMPKERFSAEFPKEGPSILRIQQVVRGDSAAYFCASSPPHRANTGELFFGEGSRLTVL.

The gene calls are TRBV7-9 and TRBJ2-7, with D unclear. Trimming removed 5 bases at V and 4 bases at J, with 12 bases between. CDR3 length: 13 residues. Germline assignment: CDR1 SEHNR and CDR2 FQNEAQ (reference sequence). CDR3 sequence: CASSPTPHYEQYF. The CDR3 DNA reads as TGTGCCAGCAGCCCGACACCTCATTACGAGCAGTACTTC.

The chain is built from TRBV11-2 and TRBJ1-1, with D possibly being TRBD1 (6 bases). The CDR3 runs to 15 residues. V was pared by 5 bases and J by 0 bases, with 13 bases between. Germline values: CDR1 SGHAT, CDR2 FQNNGV. The CDR3 here is CASSRPWGLNTEAFF. CDR3 in DNA: TGTGCCAGCAGCCGACCCTGGGGGCTGAACACTGAAGCTTTCTTT.

The V gene is TRBV11-2, the J gene TRBJ2-1; possible D gene TRBD2, 6 bases. V lost 6 bases, J lost 5 bases, and 11 bases lay in between. CDR3 length equals 13 residues. Germline CDR1 is SGHAT and CDR2 is FQNNGV. The CDR3 sequence: CASRTGLNNEQFF. The CDR3 nucleotides are TGTGCCAGCAGAACGGGACTTAACAATGAGCAGTTCTTC.

This sequence joins TRBV5-4 and TRBJ2-1, with 8 bases identical to TRBD2. With 2 bases clipped from V and 5 bases from J, the junction kept 6 bases outside the gene matches. The germline gives CDR1 SGHNT, CDR2 YYREEE (reference sequence). This CDR3 has 15 residues. The CDR3 region has the DNA TGTGCCAGCAGCTTAAGCGGGAGTAGAAACAATGAGCAGTTCTTC. The encoded protein is CASSLSGSRNNEQFF. The full variable domain, its missing parts supplied by reference TRBV5-4 and TRBJ2-1, is ETGVTQSPTHLIKTRGQQVTLRCSSQSGHNTVSWYQQALGQGPQFIFQYYREEENGRGNFPPRFSGLQFPNYSSELNVNALELDDSALYLCASSLSGSRNNEQFFGPGTRLTVL.

The CDR3, as DNA: TGTGCCAGCAGCGCCCTTCTAGTCAACAATGAGCAGTTCTTC. Translating it yields CASSALLVNNEQFF. The rearrangement uses TRBV9 and TRBJ2-1; D unresolved. The CDR3 contains 14 residues. V was pared by 3 bases and J by 5 bases, with 12 bases between. Germline V lookup: CDR1 SGDLS, CDR2 YYNGEE. Variable domain in full (rest from reference TRBV9 and TRBJ2-1): DSGVTQTPKHLITATGQRVTLRCSPRSGDLSVYWYQQSLDQGLQFLIQYYNGEERAKGNILERFSAQQFPDLHSELNLSSLELGDSALYFCASSALLVNNEQFFGPGTRLTVL.

The V and J genes are TRBV28 and TRBJ2-2; a possible D gene is TRBD2 (5 bases). V shed 5 bases and J shed 0 bases, with 10 bases lying between them. The germline CDR1 and CDR2 sequences are MDHEN and SYDVKM. The CDR3 contains 15 residues. The CDR3 region is CASSVGVTNTGELFF. The CDR3, as DNA: TGTGCCAGCAGTGTCGGGGTCACGAACACCGGGGAGCTGTTTTTT. Drawing the rest from reference TRBV28 and TRBJ2-2, the complete variable domain is DVKVTQSSRYLVKRTGEKVFLECVQDMDHENMFWYRQDPGLGLRLIYFSYDVKMKEKGDIPEGYSVSREKKERFSLILESASTNQTSMYLCASSVGVTNTGELFFGEGSRLTVL.

This chain connects TRBV5-3 to TRBJ1-2; no clear D. TRBV5-3 is known as an ORF, though its function is uncertain. With 2 bases removed from V and 6 bases from J, the gap between germline ends came to 11 bases. This CDR3 is 13 amino acids long. DNA of the CDR3: TGTGCCAGAAGCTTCGGTGTTGAGGATGGCTACACCTTC. This encodes CARSFGVEDGYTF.

The chain carries TRBV19 and TRBJ2-1; 8 positions match TRBD2. Germline CDR1 is LNHDA and CDR2 is SQIVND (reference sequence). The CDR3 totals 14 residues. Unmatched junction bases numbered 4, after V lost 3 bases and J lost 6 bases. The CDR3 sequence: CASSMGAGGNEQFF. CDR3 in DNA: TGTGCCAGTAGTATGGGGGCGGGGGGCAATGAGCAGTTCTTC.

With regard to this clone: Other DNA sequences from this sample encode an identical CDR3 as well. CDR3 sequence: CASSLIAGGYNEQFF. DNA for the CDR3: TGTGCCAGCAGCTTGATAGCGGGAGGCTACAATGAGCAGTTCTTC. V usage is TRBV5-4 and J usage is TRBJ2-1; 10 positions match TRBD2. Germline V gene lookup returns CDR1 SGHNT and CDR2 YYREEE (reference sequence). V lost 1 base and J lost 3; bases outside the gene matches: 1. This CDR3 region has 15 residues. The complete variable domain, with remaining parts taken from reference TRBV5-4 and TRBJ2-1, reads ETGVTQSPTHLIKTRGQQVTLRCSSQSGHNTVSWYQQALGQGPQFIFQYYREEENGRGNFPPRFSGLQFPNYSSELNVNALELDDSALYLCASSLIAGGYNEQFFGPGTRLTVL.

The J gene is TRBJ2-5, the V gene TRBV7-9, with 7 bases that match TRBD1. The length of the CDR3 is 16 residues. Looked up from germline, CDR1 is SEHNR and CDR2 is FQNEAQ (reference sequence). Germline trimming cut 5 bases from V and 1 base from J; bases unmatched to any gene: 10. The CDR3 sequence is CASSPTGVLGQETQYF. CDR3 sequence (DNA): TGTGCCAGCAGCCCCACAGGGGTCTTAGGCCAAGAGACCCAGTACTTC. Complete variable domain (other parts from reference TRBV7-9 and TRBJ2-5): DTGVSQNPRHKITKRGQNVTFRCDPISEHNRLYWYRQTLGQGPEFLTYFQNEAQLEKSRLLSDRFSAERPKGSFSTLEIQRTEQGDSAMYLCASSPTGVLGQETQYFGPGTRLLVL.

This sequence joins TRBV28 and TRBJ2-1; 11 positions agree with TRBD2. Germline lookup yields CDR1 MDHEN and CDR2 SYDVKM. The CDR3 length is 16 residues. The V gene end was trimmed by 4 bases and the J gene end by 4 bases; junction bases not matched to a gene: 6. CDR3 sequence (DNA): TGTGCCAGCAGTTCCCCGACTAGCGGGATTTACAATGAGCAGTTCTTC. It codes for CASSSPTSGIYNEQFF.

The chain links TRBV10-1 to TRBJ1-6; 7 nucleotides match TRBD1. With 4 bases clipped from V and 10 bases from J, the junction kept 4 bases outside the gene matches. This CDR3 spans 13 amino acids. Germline loops: CDR1 WNHNN, CDR2 SYGVQD (reference sequence). CDR3 nucleotide sequence: TGCGCCAGCAGTGTACAGGGGCGATCACCCCTCCACTTT. This translates into CASSVQGRSPLHF.

J is TRBJ1-5 and V is TRBV5-1; 7 bases are shared with TRBD1. The CDR3 has 16 amino acids. CDR1 is SGHRS, CDR2 YFSETQ, per germline. V trimming: 0 bases; J trimming: 7 bases; junction bases outside the gene matches: 10. The chain's CDR3 is CASSLGATGPGQPQHF. The DNA for the CDR3 is TGCGCCAGCAGCTTGGGGGCGACAGGGCCGGGGCAGCCCCAGCATTTT.

The chain uses TRBV19 and TRBJ2-1; 8 nucleotides match TRBD1. CDR3 length equals 15 residues. Germline CDR1 LNHDA, CDR2 SQIVND (reference sequence). V shed 7 bases and J 3 bases; nucleotides not matched to a gene: 8. The CDR3 coding sequence is TGTGCCAGTAACCCGACAGGGGTGGGCTACAATGAGCAGTTCTTC. Residues: CASNPTGVGYNEQFF.

J is TRBJ2-3 and V is TRBV7-9; D is possibly TRBD2 (5 bases). V was shortened by 2 bases and J by 1 base, with 16 bases between the two germline ends. CDR1 and CDR2 from the germline V gene are SEHNR and FQNEAQ (reference sequence). This CDR3 has 17 amino acids. The CDR3 region has the DNA TGTGCCAGCAGCTTACCCTTAGGAGGTCTAGGCACAGATACGCAGTATTTT. It codes for CASSLPLGGLGTDTQYF.

The chain combines TRBV14 with TRBJ2-3; TRBD2 agrees at 8 bases. J gave up 5 bases and V 2 bases, and 9 bases lay outside the gene matches. The CDR3 contains 16 residues. Per the germline V gene, CDR1 is SGHDN and CDR2 is FVKESK. The chain's CDR3 is CASSQRAGGKRDTQYF. CDR3 sequence (DNA): TGTGCCAGCAGCCAAAGGGCGGGAGGAAAAAGAGATACGCAGTATTTT.

The chain recombines TRBV28 with TRBJ1-2, with D hard to call. CDR3 length: 13 residues. The V and J ends lost 7 bases and 3 bases respectively, with 12 bases between them. Germline-derived CDR1 and CDR2 are MDHEN and SYDVKM. CDR3 sequence reads: CASTPQEHYGYTF. The CDR3 nucleotides read TGTGCCAGCACCCCCCAGGAACACTATGGCTACACCTTC.

V gene TRBV29-1 combines with J gene TRBJ2-3; 7 bases agree with TRBD1. Trimming at V came to 8 bases and at J to 2 bases, leaving 10 bases not matched to a gene. The CDR3 is 14 residues long. CDR1 and CDR2 from the germline V gene are SQVTM and ANQGSEA. The CDR3 DNA is TGCAGCACCCGGGACAGAAAGTCCACAGATACGCAGTATTTT. Its translation is CSTRDRKSTDTQYF.

This chain's CDR3 is CAWSPGQGRFYEQYF. CDR3 DNA: TGTGCCTGGAGCCCCGGACAGGGGAGGTTCTACGAGCAGTACTTC. This rearrangement joins TRBV30 to TRBJ2-7; 9 bases align to TRBD1. The trim removed 3 bases at V and 3 bases at J, leaving 9 bases unmatched. The CDR3 is 15 residues long. Germline CDR1 GTSNPN, CDR2 SVGIG (reference sequence).

The rearrangement uses TRBV25-1 and TRBJ2-3; no reliable D call. The CDR3 sequence is 14 residues long. Germline V gene data show CDR1 as MGHDK and CDR2 as SYGVNS. Trimming cost V 10 bases and J 3 bases, with 17 bases left between them. The CDR3 spells CATYESGWTDTQYF. Written as DNA, the CDR3 is TGTGCCACCTACGAATCGGGTTGGACAGATACGCAGTATTTT.

This chain connects TRBV27 to TRBJ1-5; D not resolved. The V and J ends lost 1 base and 1 base respectively, with 14 bases between them. This CDR3 has 17 residues. Germline V gives CDR1 MNHEY, CDR2 SMNVEV (reference sequence). Here the CDR3 reads CASSLFGGFGSNQPQHF. DNA for the CDR3: TGTGCCAGCAGTTTATTCGGAGGGTTTGGGAGCAATCAGCCCCAGCATTTT.

V is TRBV7-3 and J is TRBJ1-2, with a weak D call TRBD1 (6 bases). Deletions cut 5 bases from V and 8 bases from J, with 18 bases between. The germline gives CDR1 SGHTA, CDR2 FQGTGA. CDR3 length: 14 residues. The CDR3 region has the DNA TGTGCCAGCAGCGGGGGCAGGGAAGGTTTCGGCTACACCTTC. Amino acids: CASSGGREGFGYTF.

The CDR3 loop is CASSFVLLDQPQHF. The CDR3 DNA follows: TGTGCCAGCAGCTTCGTACTCCTCGATCAGCCCCAGCATTTT. The chain employs TRBV7-2 and TRBJ1-5; D is unclear. This CDR3 has 14 amino acids. Trimming took off 3 bases at V and 5 bases at J, with 11 bases between the two ends. The germline V gene has CDR1 SGHTA and CDR2 FQGNSA.